This entry features one T cell receptor (beta chain) sequence. This entry comes from a study of OX40 agonist ivuxolimab in advanced cancers. Study-wide background: Patients received ivuxolimab, an agonistic anti-OX40 (CD134) antibody. People in dose escalation had one of these cancers: hepatocellular carcinoma, melanoma, renal cell or head and neck cancer.

Sequenced by immunoSEQ multiplex PCR; TCRdb stores in-frame clones only, minus some. The sample has 20,000 or so clones, roughly 80% seen once; the top ten hold about 23%. Patients with autoimmune history or systemic immunosuppression were excluded. CDR1 SGDLS and CDR2 YYNGEE come from the germline V gene. The CDR3 totals 15 residues. J gave up 5 bases and V 4 bases, and 5 bases lay outside the gene matches. The sequence came from an adult with an advanced solid tumor such as melanoma, head and neck, liver or kidney cancer. Here the sequenced sample was CD4+ or CD8+ T cells sorted from blood, taken in a trial of the OX40 agonist ivuxolimab. V usage is TRBV9 and J usage is TRBJ2-1, with TRBD2 identical over 11 bases. CDR3 protein: CASSYTSGRNNEQFF. DNA for the CDR3: TGTGCCAGCAGCTATACTAGCGGGAGAAACAATGAGCAGTTCTTC.